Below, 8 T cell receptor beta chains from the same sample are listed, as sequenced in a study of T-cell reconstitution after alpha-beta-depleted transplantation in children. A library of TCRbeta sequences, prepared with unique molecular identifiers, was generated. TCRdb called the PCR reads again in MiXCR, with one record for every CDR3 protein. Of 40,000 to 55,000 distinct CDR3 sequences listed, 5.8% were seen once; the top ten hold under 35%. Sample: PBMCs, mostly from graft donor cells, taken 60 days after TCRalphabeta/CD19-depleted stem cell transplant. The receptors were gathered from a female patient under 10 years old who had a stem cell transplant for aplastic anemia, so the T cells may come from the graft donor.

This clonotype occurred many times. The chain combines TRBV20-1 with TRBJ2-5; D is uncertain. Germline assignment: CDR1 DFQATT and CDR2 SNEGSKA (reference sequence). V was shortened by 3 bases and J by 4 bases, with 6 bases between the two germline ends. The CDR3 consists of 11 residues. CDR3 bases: TGCAGTGCTAGTCTTGGAGAGACCCAGTACTTC. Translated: CSASLGETQYF.

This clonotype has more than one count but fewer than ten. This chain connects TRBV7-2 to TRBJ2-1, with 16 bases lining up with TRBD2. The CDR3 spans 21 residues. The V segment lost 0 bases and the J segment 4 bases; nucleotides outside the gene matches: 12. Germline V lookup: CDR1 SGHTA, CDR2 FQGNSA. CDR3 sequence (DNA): TGTGCCAGCAGCTTAGCCATCCCGGGACTAGCGGGAGGGCGCGGTTACAATGAGCAGTTCTTC. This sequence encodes CASSLAIPGLAGGRGYNEQFF. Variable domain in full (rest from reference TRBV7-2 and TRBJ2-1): GAGVSQSPSNKVTEKGKDVELRCDPISGHTALYWYRQSLGQGLEFLIYFQGNSAPDKSGLPSDRFSAERTGGSVSTLTIQRTQQEDSAVYLCASSLAIPGLAGGRGYNEQFFGPGTRLTVL.

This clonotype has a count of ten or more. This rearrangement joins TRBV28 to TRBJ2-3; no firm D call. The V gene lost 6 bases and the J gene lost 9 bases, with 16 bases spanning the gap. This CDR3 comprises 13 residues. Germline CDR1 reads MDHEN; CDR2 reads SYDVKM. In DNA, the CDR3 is TGTGCCAGCAGCTTAGGTTATCAGAGGACGCAGTATTTT. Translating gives CASSLGYQRTQYF.

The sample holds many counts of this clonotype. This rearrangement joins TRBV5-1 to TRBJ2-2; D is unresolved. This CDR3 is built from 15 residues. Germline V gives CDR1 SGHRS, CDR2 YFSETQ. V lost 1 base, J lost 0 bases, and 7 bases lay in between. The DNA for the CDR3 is TGCGCCAGCAGCTTGTTGACTTCGAACACCGGGGAGCTGTTTTTT. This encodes CASSLLTSNTGELFF. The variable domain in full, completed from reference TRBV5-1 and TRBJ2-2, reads KAGVTQTPRYLIKTRGQQVTLSCSPISGHRSVSWYQQTPGQGLQFLFEYFSETQRNKGNFPGRFSGRQFSNSRSEMNVSTLELGDSALYLCASSLLTSNTGELFFGEGSRLTVL.

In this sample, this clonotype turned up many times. Here the CDR3 DNA reads TGTGCCAGCAGCCGGGACGGCACCTACGAGCAGTACTTC. Protein sequence: CASSRDGTYEQYF. The chain joins TRBV7-2 to TRBJ2-7; D possibly matches TRBD1 or TRBD2 (5 bases each). V was cut by 5 bases and J by 2 bases, with 10 bases left in between. Germline V CDR1 and CDR2: SGHTA, FQGNSA. This CDR3 has 13 amino acids.

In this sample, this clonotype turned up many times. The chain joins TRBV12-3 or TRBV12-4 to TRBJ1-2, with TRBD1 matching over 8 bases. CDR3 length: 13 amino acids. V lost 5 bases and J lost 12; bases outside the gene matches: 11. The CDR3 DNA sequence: TGTGCCAGCAGTCCCAGCCCAGGGGGCGGCGACACCTTC. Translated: CASSPSPGGGDTF.

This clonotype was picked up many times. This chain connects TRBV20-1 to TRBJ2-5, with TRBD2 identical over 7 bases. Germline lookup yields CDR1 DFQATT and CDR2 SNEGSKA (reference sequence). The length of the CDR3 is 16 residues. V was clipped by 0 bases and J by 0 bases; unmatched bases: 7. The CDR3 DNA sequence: TGCAGTGCTAGAGATCTCCTAGCGGAATACCAAGAGACCCAGTACTTC. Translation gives CSARDLLAEYQETQYF.

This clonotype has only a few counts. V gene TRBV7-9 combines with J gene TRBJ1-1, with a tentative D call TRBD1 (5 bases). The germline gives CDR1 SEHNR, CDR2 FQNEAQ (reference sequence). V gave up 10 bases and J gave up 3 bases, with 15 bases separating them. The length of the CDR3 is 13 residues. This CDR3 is CAIVRDLDTEAFF. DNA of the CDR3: TGTGCCATCGTCAGGGATCTGGACACTGAAGCTTTCTTT.